These 9 T cell receptor beta chains originate from one sample sequenced in a study of metastatic and nonmetastatic thyroid tumors. Every patient was untreated before thyroid surgery. TCRdb redid the clone calls on the PCR reads using MiXCR. This table has approximately 17,000 clones, roughly 23% appearing once. The sequencing sample was made of blood. The receptors come from a male donor with papillary thyroid cancer or a benign thyroid nodule (not recorded which). Some clones in this sample may be carry-over from other donors' samples.

This clone was recorded many times. The genes are TRBV9 and TRBJ1-1; the D is unclear. This CDR3 spans 13 amino acids. The V gene lost 0 bases and the J gene lost 5 bases, with 8 bases spanning the gap. CDR1 is SGDLS and CDR2 is YYNGEE in the germline V gene. The DNA for the CDR3 is TGTGCCAGCAGCGTAGGGATACAGACTGAAGCTTTCTTT. It codes for CASSVGIQTEAFF.

This clone was counted once. The rearrangement uses TRBV5-1 and TRBJ1-1; no clear D. Germline V lookup: CDR1 SGHRS, CDR2 YFSETQ. V lost 0 bases and J lost 4, with 10 bases in between. The CDR3 loop spans 14 amino acids. The CDR3 is CASSLAPGSTEAFF. CDR3 coding DNA: TGCGCCAGCAGCTTGGCTCCTGGGAGCACTGAAGCTTTCTTT.

This clone was recorded many times. The chain joins TRBV7-8 to TRBJ2-5; D remains unclear. The CDR3 runs to 13 residues. The germline V gene encodes CDR1 SGHVS and CDR2 FQNEAQ. Trimming took 1 base from V and 5 from J, leaving 8 bases between them. This CDR3 reads CASSLVGRETQYF. The CDR3 nucleotides read TGTGCCAGCAGCTTAGTAGGGCGGGAGACCCAGTACTTC.

At least ten counts were recorded for this clone. This chain links TRBV18 with TRBJ2-5; TRBD2 might be the D (6 bases). The CDR3 extends over 13 amino acids. Germline V gives CDR1 KGHSH, CDR2 LQKENI. Deletions cut 3 bases from V and 5 bases from J, with 10 bases between. Here the CDR3 DNA reads TGTGCCAGCTCACCGACTAGTGCGGAGACCCAGTACTTC. Translation gives CASSPTSAETQYF.

This clone was seen at least ten times. V and J are TRBV2 and TRBJ2-3; D is ambiguous. V lost 8 bases and J lost 0, with 6 bases in between. Germline V gene sequence: CDR1 SNHLY, CDR2 FYNNEI. The CDR3 is made up of 12 amino acids. CDR3 DNA sequence: TGTGCCAGCTACAAGAGCACAGATACGCAGTATTTT. Translated: CASYKSTDTQYF.

This clone appeared many times. The sample has other DNA sequences that encode this CDR3 too. The chain recombines TRBV5-1 with TRBJ2-1; possibly TRBD1 for D (6 bases). This CDR3 has 13 amino acids. V lost 2 bases and J lost 6, with 9 bases in between. From germline, CDR1 is SGHRS and CDR2 YFSETQ. CDR3 in amino acids: CASSLGTSNEQFF. CDR3 nucleotide sequence: TGCGCCAGCAGCTTAGGGACATCCAATGAGCAGTTCTTC.

The table lists this clone with many counts. V gene TRBV3-1 combines with J gene TRBJ1-1; D unresolved. CDR1 and CDR2 (germline): LGHDT, YNNKEL (reference sequence). The ends were cut back, 0 bases at V and 0 bases at J, with 14 bases in the middle. The CDR3 extends over 17 amino acids. CDR3 in DNA: TGTGCCAGCAGCCAAGATAGGCAGGACCTAATGAACACTGAAGCTTTCTTT. Translating it yields CASSQDRQDLMNTEAFF.

This clone is medium-sized by share. This chain joins TRBV20-1 and TRBJ2-7, with TRBD1 identical over 7 bases. The CDR3 covers 14 residues. J lost 2 bases, V lost 1 base, and 5 bases had no gene match. The germline V gene has CDR1 DFQATT and CDR2 SNEGSKA (reference sequence). The CDR3 DNA follows: TGCAGTGCTAGAGGACAGGGAACTACCTACGAGCAGTACTTC. This codes for CSARGQGTTYEQYF.

This clone was recorded at least ten times. The CDR3 coding sequence is TGTGCGGCCGGACTAGCGGGAAACACCGGGGAGCTGTTTTTT. Residues: CAAGLAGNTGELFF. V gene TRBV27 combines with J gene TRBJ2-2; 12 nucleotides line up with TRBD2. Germline V gene data show CDR1 as MNHEY and CDR2 as SMNVEV (reference sequence). The CDR3 has 14 residues.